Listed here are 15 T cell receptor beta chains from one sample, sequenced in a study of cytomegalovirus exposure and HLA in healthy donors (dated by TCRdb to about 2017). Library method: the immunoSEQ multiplex PCR assay. A mixture of 60 forward primers for TCR Vbeta segments and 13 reverse primers for TCR Jbeta segments was used in the multiplex PCR. Not all clones reach the TCRdb copy of this immuneACCESS table, which keeps in-frame sequences only. Checked studies attribute under half of the gap to unresolved V genes and leave the rest unexplained. The sample table shows about 200,000 clones, and almost 80% are seen once. The ten largest account for roughly 2% of the sample. The sample comprised PBMCs. The receptor set was obtained from a man younger than 35 in good health and CMV-seronegative.

The chain recombines TRBV9 with TRBJ2-7; 12 bases are a match to TRBD2. The germline V gene encodes CDR1 SGDLS and CDR2 YYNGEE. The CDR3 is 18 residues long. J lost 1 base, V lost 3 bases, and 11 bases had no gene match. This CDR3 reads CASSARSTSGGRSYEQYF. DNA for the CDR3: TGTGCCAGCAGCGCTCGATCGACTAGCGGGGGCCGTTCCTACGAGCAGTACTTC.

The chain recombines TRBV9 with TRBJ2-3; D perhaps matches TRBD1 (6 bases). The CDR3 is made up of 14 amino acids. Looked up from germline, CDR1 is SGDLS and CDR2 is YYNGEE. Deletions cut 4 bases from V and 2 bases from J, with 11 bases between. CDR3 residues: CASSLQGSTDTQYF. DNA for the CDR3: TGTGCCAGCAGCTTACAGGGTTCCACAGATACGCAGTATTTT.

The chain combines TRBV19 with TRBJ1-1, with TRBD1 identical over 8 bases. CDR3 length: 15 residues. The germline CDR1 and CDR2 sequences are LNHDA and SQIVND (reference sequence). J lost 0 bases, V lost 10 bases, and 10 bases had no gene match. The chain's CDR3 is CATDRGGHMNTEAFF. The CDR3 nucleotides are TGTGCCACCGACAGGGGAGGTCACATGAACACTGAAGCTTTCTTT.

The V and J genes are TRBV6-1 and TRBJ2-5; 7 nucleotides line up with TRBD1. The germline V gene has CDR1 MNHNS and CDR2 SASEGT. This CDR3 contains 13 residues. V gave up 4 bases and J gave up 1 base; unmatched junction bases: 0. The CDR3 bases are TGTGCCAGCAGTGGACAGGGCCAAGAGACCCAGTACTTC. It yields the protein CASSGQGQETQYF.

This chain joins TRBV19 and TRBJ2-1; 14 nucleotides align to TRBD2. Germline CDR1 is LNHDA and CDR2 is SQIVND (reference sequence). The CDR3 is made up of 17 amino acids. V shed 4 bases and J 7 bases; nucleotides not matched to a gene: 9. The CDR3 DNA is TGTGCCAGTAGTACCTCGGGACTAGCGGGGGCAGGGAATGAGCAGTTCTTC. Translated, it gives CASSTSGLAGAGNEQFF. The full variable domain, completed using reference TRBV19 and TRBJ2-1, is DGGITQSPKYLFRKEGQNVTLSCEQNLNHDAMYWYRQDPGQGLRLIYYSQIVNDFQKGDIAEGYSVSREKKESFPLTVTSAQKNPTAFYLCASSTSGLAGAGNEQFFGPGTRLTVL.

V is TRBV4-3 and J is TRBJ2-7, with 8 bases lining up with TRBD2. Germline V CDR1 and CDR2: LGHNA, YSLEER. The CDR3 length is 16 residues. Trimming removed 0 bases from V and 6 bases from J; junction bases left unmatched: 10. This chain's CDR3 is CASSQESRGSGTEQYF. CDR3 in DNA: TGCGCCAGCAGCCAAGAAAGTCGGGGTAGCGGGACCGAGCAGTACTTC.

The J gene is TRBJ2-5, the V gene TRBV5-4, with 7 bases identical to TRBD2. The CDR3 covers 17 residues. Germline loops: CDR1 SGHNT, CDR2 YYREEE (reference sequence). V was pared by 3 bases and J by 5 bases, with 16 bases of the junction left unmatched. The DNA for the CDR3 is TGTGCCAGCAGCTCGTATCGGACTAGTTGGCTCTTGGAGACCCAGTACTTC. As protein: CASSSYRTSWLLETQYF.

This clone was counted only a few times. The J gene is TRBJ2-1, the V gene TRBV6-1, with D perhaps TRBD1 (6 bases). V lost 3 bases and J lost 4, with 10 bases in between. CDR1 is MNHNS, CDR2 SASEGT, per germline. The CDR3 extends over 14 amino acids. The CDR3 DNA is TGTGCCAGCAGTGACGACAGGATATACAATGAGCAGTTCTTC. Translated, it gives CASSDDRIYNEQFF.

The rearrangement uses TRBV30 and TRBJ1-2, with 8 bases fitting TRBD1. Trimming took 4 bases from V and 2 from J; bases not matched to a gene: 9. Germline CDR1 is GTSNPN and CDR2 is SVGIG (reference sequence). This CDR3 is 15 amino acids long. The CDR3 coding sequence is TGTGCCTGGACCTATTGGACAGGGAACAACTATGGCTACACCTTC. It encodes CAWTYWTGNNYGYTF.

This clone was seen only a few times. J is TRBJ2-1 and V is TRBV18, with 7 bases lining up with TRBD2. This CDR3 has 14 residues. The V and J ends lost 3 bases and 8 bases, in that order; junction bases with no gene match: 7. The germline V gene has CDR1 KGHSH and CDR2 LQKENI. CDR3 coding DNA: TGTGCCAGCTCACCGGACCTAGCGGCCTATGAGCAGTTCTTC. It yields the protein CASSPDLAAYEQFF.

V usage is TRBV4-2 and J usage is TRBJ1-2, with TRBD1 identical over 9 bases. This CDR3 comprises 17 residues. From germline, CDR1 is LGHNA and CDR2 YNFKEQ. The ends lost 1 base at V and 4 bases at J; junction bases unmatched: 10. The CDR3 nucleotides read TGTGCCAGCAGCCAAGCCGGGACAGGGCTTGATCCCTATGGCTACACCTTC. This sequence encodes CASSQAGTGLDPYGYTF.

This clone came up a few times. The V and J genes are TRBV5-8 and TRBJ2-7; 9 nucleotides match TRBD1. The CDR3 is 16 residues long. Unmatched junction bases numbered 11, after V lost 4 bases and J lost 3 bases. From germline, CDR1 is SGHTS and CDR2 YDEGEE. The CDR3 nucleotides are TGTGCCAGCAGCCCGGTTGCCGGGACAGGGATCTACGAGCAGTACTTC. Its protein product is CASSPVAGTGIYEQYF.

This chain connects TRBV7-3 to TRBJ1-1; 9 nucleotides agree with TRBD1. The CDR3 loop spans 14 amino acids. Germline CDR1 and CDR2: SGHTA and FQGTGA. V was clipped by 5 bases and J by 11 bases; unmatched bases: 12. This chain's CDR3 is CASSTGQGGSPAFF. DNA of the CDR3: TGTGCCAGCAGCACGGGACAGGGTGGGTCTCCGGCTTTCTTT.

V gene TRBV5-4 combines with J gene TRBJ1-6; TRBD1 agrees at 9 bases. CDR1 and CDR2 (germline): SGHNT, YYREEE (reference sequence). J gave up 8 bases and V 2 bases, and 8 bases lay outside the gene matches. The CDR3 contains 16 residues. CDR3 loop: CASSFGTGYRHSPLHF. The DNA for the CDR3 is TGTGCCAGCAGCTTCGGGACAGGGTATCGGCATTCACCCCTCCACTTT.

The chain uses TRBV30 and TRBJ1-1, with no clear D. The CDR3 has 11 residues. Germline V CDR1 and CDR2: GTSNPN, SVGIG (reference sequence). V was pared by 2 bases and J by 7 bases, with 8 bases between. The CDR3, as DNA: TGTGCCTGGAGTCCGCGAAGTGAAGCTTTCTTT. Residues: CAWSPRSEAFF.